The 13 T cell receptor beta chains presented below share a single source sample, sequenced in a study of CD4 and CD8 cells across lung adenocarcinoma regions. TCRdb used MiXCR to reprocess the PCR reads, holding one entry per CDR3 protein. The table records tens of thousands of distinct CDR3 sequences, 50% of them present only once. Material: CD8+ T cells from the center of a lung tumor. Source of these receptors: a male donor with lung adenocarcinoma. The CD4 and CD8 labels of this study may be unreliable.

This clonotype was detected ten times or more. The rearrangement uses TRBV4-1 and TRBJ2-4, with TRBD1 matching 9 bases. The ends lost 0 bases at V and 8 bases at J; junction bases unmatched: 5. The CDR3 consists of 15 residues. Germline V gene data show CDR1 as MGHRA and CDR2 as YSYEKL. This CDR3 is CASSQDRDRAYIQYF. In DNA, the CDR3 is TGCGCCAGCAGCCAAGATCGGGACAGGGCGTACATTCAGTACTTC.

Only a few counts were recorded for this clonotype. The chain uses TRBV6-1 and TRBJ2-3; 8 bases are a match to TRBD1. Germline CDR1 reads MNHNS; CDR2 reads SASEGT. J gave up 4 bases and V 5 bases, and 11 bases lay outside the gene matches. This CDR3 contains 16 residues. CDR3 DNA: TGTGCCAGCAGTCCAGGACAGGGACAATACCCAGATACGCAGTATTTT. This sequence encodes CASSPGQGQYPDTQYF.

The table lists this clonotype with a few counts. This chain connects TRBV7-2 to TRBJ2-5; D ambiguous. Trimming removed 5 bases from V and 11 bases from J, with 21 bases in between. The CDR3 has 14 residues. The germline CDR1 and CDR2 sequences are SGHTA and FQGNSA. The CDR3 sequence is CASSMALSYNEQYF. As DNA, the CDR3 is TGTGCCAGCAGCATGGCCCTCTCCTACAATGAGCAGTACTTC.

The chain employs TRBV25-1 and TRBJ2-1; 8 nucleotides agree with TRBD1. The CDR3 has 17 amino acids. Germline-derived CDR1 and CDR2 are MGHDK and SYGVNS. V dropped 3 bases and J dropped 2; count of bases not matched to a gene: 9. The CDR3 spells CASSDFRTGQTYNEQFF. CDR3 in DNA: TGTGCCAGCAGTGATTTTAGGACAGGGCAAACCTACAATGAGCAGTTCTTC. The entire variable domain, with the rest obtained from reference TRBV25-1 and TRBJ2-1, is as follows: EADIYQTPRYLVIGTGKKITLECSQTMGHDKMYWYQQDPGMELHLIHYSYGVNSTEKGDLSSESTVSRIRTEHFPLTLESARPSHTSQYLCASSDFRTGQTYNEQFFGPGTRLTVL.

This clonotype has ten or more counts. V and J are TRBV6-1 and TRBJ1-4; D gene unclear. In germline, CDR1 is MNHNS, CDR2 SASEGT. V dropped 5 bases and J dropped 5 bases, with 6 bases sitting between them. CDR3 length equals 12 residues. The CDR3 protein is CASSRLNEKLFF. The CDR3 DNA reads TGTGCCAGCAGTAGACTGAATGAAAAACTGTTTTTT.

The chain employs TRBV6-1 and TRBJ2-2, with D possibly being TRBD1 (5 bases). This CDR3 is built from 14 residues. The germline gives CDR1 MNHNS, CDR2 SASEGT. Trimming removed 6 bases from V and 6 bases from J, with 14 bases in between. CDR3 sequence: CASRLIGEAGELFF. The CDR3 nucleotides are TGTGCCAGCAGGCTTATAGGGGAAGCCGGGGAGCTGTTTTTT.

This clonotype is medium-sized within its sample. The V and J genes are TRBV27 and TRBJ2-5; possibly TRBD1 for D (6 bases). TRBJ2-7 explains the end of the DNA better; the J call may be wrong. The CDR3 is 14 residues long. The V gene's germline CDR1 is MNHEY and CDR2 SMNVEV (reference sequence). Written as DNA, the CDR3 is TGTGCCAGCATGACCAGGGGCTCAACCTACGAGCAGTACTTC. It yields the protein CASMTRGSTYEQYF.

Comments on this clonotype: One end of the junction varies from germline; a read error may be responsible. This chain connects TRBV6-1 to TRBJ2-6; D is unresolved. Looked up from germline, CDR1 is MNHNS and CDR2 is SASEGT. There are 15 residues in the CDR3. The CDR3 nucleotides read TGTGCCAGCAGTGAGCAGGCTTCCTGGGCCAACGACCAGTCTTTC. It yields the protein CASSEQASWANDQSF.

This clonotype is judged medium-sized. This chain joins TRBV6-5 and TRBJ1-1; perhaps TRBD1 as D (5 bases). The CDR3 length is 14 residues. V was shortened by 2 bases and J by 1 base, with 8 bases between the two germline ends. Germline CDR1 MNHEY, CDR2 SVGAGI. CDR3 coding DNA: TGTGCCAGCAGTTACGGGGGGAAGAACACTGAAGCTTTCTTT. It encodes CASSYGGKNTEAFF.

The chain employs TRBV4-2 and TRBJ2-5, with no clear D. CDR1 LGHNA and CDR2 YNFKEQ come from the germline V gene. The CDR3 is 13 residues long. Trimming stripped 3 bases from V and 2 bases from J, with 7 bases between. Here the CDR3 reads CASSHAGQETQYF. The CDR3 nucleotides read TGTGCCAGCAGCCATGCAGGTCAAGAGACCCAGTACTTC.

Only one count was recorded for this clonotype. V is TRBV12-5 and J is TRBJ2-1; no definite D call. Germline CDR1 reads LGHNT; CDR2 reads FRNRAP. Deletions cut 5 bases from V and 2 bases from J, with 7 bases between. CDR3 size: 13 residues. CDR3 protein: CASGVDTYNEQFF. CDR3 nucleotides: TGTGCTAGTGGTGTAGACACCTACAATGAGCAGTTCTTC.

This clonotype was found a few times. The chain uses TRBV9 and TRBJ2-1; TRBD2 might be the D (5 bases). Trimming stripped 0 bases from V and 1 base from J, with 8 bases between. The CDR3 is 15 residues long. Looked up from germline, CDR1 is SGDLS and CDR2 is YYNGEE. The CDR3 DNA reads TGTGCCAGCAGCGTAGGGAGGATTTCCTACAATGAGCAGTTCTTC. It is translated as CASSVGRISYNEQFF.

This clonotype has just a few counts. This chain connects TRBV27 to TRBJ2-3, with D possibly matching TRBD1 (5 bases). CDR1 is MNHEY and CDR2 is SMNVEV in the germline V gene (reference sequence). This CDR3 has 13 residues. V lost 4 bases to trimming and J lost 6 bases, with 11 bases between them. For the CDR3, the DNA is TGTGCCAGCAGTTGGGGCAGCCCCGATACGCAGTATTTT. Amino acids: CASSWGSPDTQYF.